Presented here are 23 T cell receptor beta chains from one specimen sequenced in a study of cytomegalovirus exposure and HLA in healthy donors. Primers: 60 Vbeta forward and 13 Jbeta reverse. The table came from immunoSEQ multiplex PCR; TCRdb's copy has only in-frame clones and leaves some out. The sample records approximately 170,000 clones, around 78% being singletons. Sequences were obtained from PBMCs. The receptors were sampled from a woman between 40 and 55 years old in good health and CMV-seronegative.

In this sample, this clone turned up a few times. The DNA of the CDR3 is TGTGCCAGCAGCCCCGGGACTATTTACGAGCAGTACTTC. It encodes CASSPGTIYEQYF. This chain joins TRBV7-2 and TRBJ2-7; the match to TRBD2 covers 7 bases. This CDR3 comprises 13 residues. Looked up from germline, CDR1 is SGHTA and CDR2 is FQGNSA. Germline trimming cut 5 bases from V and 4 bases from J; bases unmatched to any gene: 5.

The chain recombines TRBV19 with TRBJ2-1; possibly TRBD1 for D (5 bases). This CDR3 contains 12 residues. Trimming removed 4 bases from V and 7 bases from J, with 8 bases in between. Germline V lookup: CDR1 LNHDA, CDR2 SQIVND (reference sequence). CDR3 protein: CASSNQGNEQFF. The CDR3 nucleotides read TGTGCCAGTAGTAATCAGGGAAATGAGCAGTTCTTC.

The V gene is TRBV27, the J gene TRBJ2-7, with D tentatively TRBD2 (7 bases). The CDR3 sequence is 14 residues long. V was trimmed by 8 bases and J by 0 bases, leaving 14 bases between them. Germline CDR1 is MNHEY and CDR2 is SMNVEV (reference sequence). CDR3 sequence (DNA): TGTGCCAGCGGGGGAAGGGGGGGCTCCTACGAGCAGTACTTC. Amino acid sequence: CASGGRGGSYEQYF.

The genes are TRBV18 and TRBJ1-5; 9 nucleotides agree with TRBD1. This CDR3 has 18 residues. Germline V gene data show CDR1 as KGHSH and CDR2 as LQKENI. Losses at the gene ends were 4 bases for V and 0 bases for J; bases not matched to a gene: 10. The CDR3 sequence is CASSHSGQGGYSNQPQHF. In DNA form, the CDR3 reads TGTGCCAGCTCACATTCGGGACAGGGTGGTTATAGCAATCAGCCCCAGCATTTT.

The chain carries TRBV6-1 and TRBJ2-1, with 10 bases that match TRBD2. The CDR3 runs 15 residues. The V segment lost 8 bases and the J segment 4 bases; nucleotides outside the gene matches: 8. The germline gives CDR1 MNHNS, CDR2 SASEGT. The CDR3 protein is CASSVAGGWYNEQFF. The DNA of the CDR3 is TGTGCCAGCTCAGTAGCGGGAGGCTGGTACAATGAGCAGTTCTTC.

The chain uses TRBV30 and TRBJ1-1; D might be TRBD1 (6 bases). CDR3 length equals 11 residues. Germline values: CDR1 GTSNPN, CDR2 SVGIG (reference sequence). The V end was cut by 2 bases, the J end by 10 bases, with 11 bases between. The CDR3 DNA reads TGTGCCTGGAGTTCAACAGGGAGAGCTTTCTTT. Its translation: CAWSSTGRAFF.

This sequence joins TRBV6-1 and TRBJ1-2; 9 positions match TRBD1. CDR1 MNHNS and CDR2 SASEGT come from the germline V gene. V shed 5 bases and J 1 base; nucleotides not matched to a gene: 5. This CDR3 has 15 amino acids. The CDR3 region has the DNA TGTGCCAGCAGTAGAGGACAGGGGCTTAACTATGGCTACACCTTC. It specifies CASSRGQGLNYGYTF.

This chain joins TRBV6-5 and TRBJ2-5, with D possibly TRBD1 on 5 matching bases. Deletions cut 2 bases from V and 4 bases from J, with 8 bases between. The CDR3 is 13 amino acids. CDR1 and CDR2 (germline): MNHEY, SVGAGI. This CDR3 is CASSYGAGETQYF. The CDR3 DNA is TGTGCCAGCAGTTACGGGGCCGGAGAGACCCAGTACTTC.

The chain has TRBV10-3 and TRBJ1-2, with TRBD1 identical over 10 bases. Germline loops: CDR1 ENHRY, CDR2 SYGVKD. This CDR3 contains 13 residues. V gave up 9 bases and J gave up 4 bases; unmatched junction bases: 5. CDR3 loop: CAIGQGEGYGYTF. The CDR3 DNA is TGTGCCATAGGACAGGGGGAAGGCTATGGCTACACCTTC.

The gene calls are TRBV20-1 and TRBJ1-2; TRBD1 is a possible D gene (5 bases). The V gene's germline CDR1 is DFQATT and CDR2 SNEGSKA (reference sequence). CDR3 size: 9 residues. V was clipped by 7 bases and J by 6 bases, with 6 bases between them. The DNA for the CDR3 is TGCAGTGTAGGGGATGGCTACACCTTC. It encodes CSVGDGYTF.

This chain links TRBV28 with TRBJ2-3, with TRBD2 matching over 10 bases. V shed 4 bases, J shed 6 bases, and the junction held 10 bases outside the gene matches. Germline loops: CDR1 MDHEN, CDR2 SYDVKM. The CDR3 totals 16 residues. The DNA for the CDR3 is TGTGCCAGCAGTTACCGAGCGGGAGGGCCTGGGGATACGCAGTATTTT. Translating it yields CASSYRAGGPGDTQYF.

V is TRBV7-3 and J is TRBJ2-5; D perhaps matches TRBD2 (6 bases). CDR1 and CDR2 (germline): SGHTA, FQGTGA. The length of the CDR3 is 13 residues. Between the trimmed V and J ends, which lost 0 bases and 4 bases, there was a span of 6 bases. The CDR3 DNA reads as TGTGCCAGCAGCTTAACGGGAGGAGAGACCCAGTACTTC. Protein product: CASSLTGGETQYF.

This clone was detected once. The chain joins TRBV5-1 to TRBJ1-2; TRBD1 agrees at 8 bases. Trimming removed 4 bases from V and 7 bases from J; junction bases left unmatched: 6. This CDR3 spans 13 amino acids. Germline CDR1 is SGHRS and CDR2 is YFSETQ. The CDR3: CASSAGTGVGYTF. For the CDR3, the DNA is TGCGCCAGCAGCGCCGGGACAGGTGTTGGCTACACCTTC. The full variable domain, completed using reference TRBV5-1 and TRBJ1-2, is KAGVTQTPRYLIKTRGQQVTLSCSPISGHRSVSWYQQTPGQGLQFLFEYFSETQRNKGNFPGRFSGRQFSNSRSEMNVSTLELGDSALYLCASSAGTGVGYTFGSGTRLTVV.

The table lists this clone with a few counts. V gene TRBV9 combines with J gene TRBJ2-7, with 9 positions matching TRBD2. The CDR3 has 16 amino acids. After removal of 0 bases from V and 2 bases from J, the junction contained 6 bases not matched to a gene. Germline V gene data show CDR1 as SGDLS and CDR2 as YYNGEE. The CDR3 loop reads CASSVGASGTPYEQYF. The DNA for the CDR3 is TGTGCCAGCAGCGTAGGAGCTAGCGGGACCCCCTACGAGCAGTACTTC.

Here the CDR3 DNA reads TGTGCCAGCCTCCCCAACACCGGGGAGCTGTTTTTT. This codes for CASLPNTGELFF. The V and J genes are TRBV2 and TRBJ2-2, with D hard to call. V lost 8 bases, J lost 2 bases, and 6 bases lay in between. The CDR3 covers 12 residues. Germline loops: CDR1 SNHLY, CDR2 FYNNEI.

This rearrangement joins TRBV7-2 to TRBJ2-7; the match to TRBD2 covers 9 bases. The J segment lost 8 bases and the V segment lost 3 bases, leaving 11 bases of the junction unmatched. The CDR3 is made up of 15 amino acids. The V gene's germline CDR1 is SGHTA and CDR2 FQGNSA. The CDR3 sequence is CASSFEAGGGGQQYF. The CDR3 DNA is TGTGCCAGCAGCTTCGAAGCGGGAGGCGGCGGCCAGCAGTACTTC.

This chain's CDR3 is CASSLVTGAKNIQYF. The CDR3 DNA sequence: TGCGCCAGCAGCTTGGTTACGGGGGCCAAAAACATTCAGTACTTC. V and J are TRBV5-1 and TRBJ2-4; D perhaps matches TRBD2 (5 bases). Per germline, CDR1 SGHRS and CDR2 YFSETQ. V was trimmed by 0 bases and J by 1 base, leaving 8 bases between them. The CDR3 spans 15 residues.

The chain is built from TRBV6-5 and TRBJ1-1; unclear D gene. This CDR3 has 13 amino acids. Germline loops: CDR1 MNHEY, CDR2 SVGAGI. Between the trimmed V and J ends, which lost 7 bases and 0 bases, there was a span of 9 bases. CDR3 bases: TGTGCCAGCATTTCTAATCTGAACACTGAAGCTTTCTTT. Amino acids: CASISNLNTEAFF.

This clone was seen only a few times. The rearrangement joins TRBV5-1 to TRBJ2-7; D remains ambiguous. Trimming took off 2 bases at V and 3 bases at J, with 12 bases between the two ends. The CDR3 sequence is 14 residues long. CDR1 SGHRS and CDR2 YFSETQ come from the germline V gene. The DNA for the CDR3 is TGCGCCAGCAGCTTTTACGGTTCTGGCTACGAGCAGTACTTC. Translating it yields CASSFYGSGYEQYF.

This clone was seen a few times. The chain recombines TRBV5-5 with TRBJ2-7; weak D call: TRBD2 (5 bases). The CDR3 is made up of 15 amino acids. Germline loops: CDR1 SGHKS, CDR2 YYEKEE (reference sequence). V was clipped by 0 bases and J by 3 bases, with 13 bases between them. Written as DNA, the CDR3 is TGTGCCAGCAGCTTGGCCGGAACTAGGGACTACGAGCAGTACTTC. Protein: CASSLAGTRDYEQYF.

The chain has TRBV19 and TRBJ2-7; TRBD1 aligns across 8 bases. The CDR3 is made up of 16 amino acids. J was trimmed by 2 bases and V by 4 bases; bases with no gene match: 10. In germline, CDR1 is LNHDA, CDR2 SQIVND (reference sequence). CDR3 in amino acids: CASSTLRGQGPYEQYF. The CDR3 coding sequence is TGTGCCAGTAGTACCCTCAGAGGACAGGGCCCCTACGAGCAGTACTTC.

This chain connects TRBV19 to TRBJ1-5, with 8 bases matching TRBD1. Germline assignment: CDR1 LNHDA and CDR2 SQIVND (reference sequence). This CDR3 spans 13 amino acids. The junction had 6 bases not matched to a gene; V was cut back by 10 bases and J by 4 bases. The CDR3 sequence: CATSDRGNQPQHF. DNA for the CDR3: TGTGCCACCTCAGACAGGGGTAATCAGCCCCAGCATTTT.

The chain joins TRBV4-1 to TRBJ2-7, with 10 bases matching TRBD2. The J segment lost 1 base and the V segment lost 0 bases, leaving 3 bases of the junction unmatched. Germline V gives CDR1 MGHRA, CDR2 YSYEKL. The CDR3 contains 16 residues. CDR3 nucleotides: TGCGCCAGCAGCCAAGATCCTAGCGGGAGATCCTACGAGCAGTACTTC. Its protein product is CASSQDPSGRSYEQYF.